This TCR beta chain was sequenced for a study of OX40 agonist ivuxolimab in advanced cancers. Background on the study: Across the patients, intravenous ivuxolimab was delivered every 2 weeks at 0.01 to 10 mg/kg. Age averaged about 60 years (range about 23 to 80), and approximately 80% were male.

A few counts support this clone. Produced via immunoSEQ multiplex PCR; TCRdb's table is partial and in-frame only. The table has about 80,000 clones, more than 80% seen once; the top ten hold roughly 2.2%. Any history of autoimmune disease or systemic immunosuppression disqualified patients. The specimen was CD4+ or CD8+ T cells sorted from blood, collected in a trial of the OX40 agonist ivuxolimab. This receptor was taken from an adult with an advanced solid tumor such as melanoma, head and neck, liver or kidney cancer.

The CDR3 DNA reads as TGTGCCAGCAGCGAGCAGAGCTCTGGGGCCAACGTCCTGACTTTC. Translation: CASSEQSSGANVLTF. This rearrangement joins TRBV7-2 to TRBJ2-6; D is unresolved. The length of the CDR3 is 15 residues. CDR1 and CDR2 from the germline V gene are SGHTA and FQGNSA. The ends were cut back, 5 bases at V and 0 bases at J, with 8 bases in the middle.